This TCR beta chain was observed in a study of T cell repertoires in cytomegalovirus infection (dated by TCRdb to between 2018 and 2020). For the study in its entirety: Peptide stimulations targeted recently identified HLA-C-restricted CMV epitopes, whose presentation resists viral immunomodulation, together with well-studied HLA-B-restricted epitopes. Donor HLA type was relevant to the analysis, because carriage of CMV infection together with the matching HLA type was indicated by public TCR beta signatures. Paper-wide results and their limitations: In both this cohort and an independent roughly 330-donor cohort, the cumulative frequency of public TCR beta family members distinguished carriers of CMV infection plus the relevant HLA type. In the ex vivo response, HLA-C-restricted CMV-specific TCR beta clonotypes were dominant, and in two of eight donors the single most frequent clonotype came from this HLA-C-restricted group.

The sequencing machine was an Illumina HiSeq 1500. In TCRdb, the public reads were trimmed at Q25 with fastp and aligned with MiXCR, with productive beta chains retained. CDR3 protein sequences are deduplicated, and each keeps its most common genes and DNA. Present in this sample are some 920,000 distinct CDR3 sequences, approximately 32% of which were seen just once. Of the sample, 13% falls within the top ten clones. In light of the paper, this sample's treatment or condition label describes: in vitro stimulation with specific CMV peptide epitopes to enrich CMV-specific T cells. CDR1 and CDR2 are read off the germline V gene as MNHGY and SAAAGT. Measured from the cysteine to the phenylalanine, the CDR3 is 13 residues long. Only the CDR3 part of the read is kept: 39 bases, read in frame from the first base. V sheds 1 base and J sheds 5 bases, leaving 7 bases between their ends. This clonotype was counted a few times. There is no known antigen for this receptor. Base qualities are not provided; no much larger clone lies one nucleotide away.

The sequencing used cultured CD8+ T cells from PBMCs, collected from culture after CMV antigen stimulation. Rearrangement joined TRBV6-8 to TRBJ2-3; the D gene is unclear. The clonotype was recovered from a human donor in good health (CMV status not recorded). Some clones in this sample may be carry-over from other donors' samples. The CDR3 has the sequence CASSYYRGDTQYF. Read as DNA, the sequence is TGTGCCAGCAGTTACTATCGCGGAGATACGCAGTATTTT.